Below, 5 T cell receptor beta chains from the same sample are listed, as sequenced in a study of T cells in narcolepsy. Libraries were prepared by immunoSEQ multiplex PCR; TCRdb keeps only in-frame clonotypes and omits some of them. The profile shows roughly 22,000 clones, 50% to 65% of them singletons. Sequenced material: memory (CD45RA-) CD4+ T cells from blood. These receptors came from a human donor in good health.

J is TRBJ2-7 and V is TRBV15; D is unclear. The CDR3 spans 15 residues. Trimming took off 1 base at V and 0 bases at J, with 10 bases between the two ends. CDR1 and CDR2 (germline): LNHNV, YYDKDF (reference sequence). The CDR3: CATSRVQVSSYEQYF. The CDR3 region has the DNA TGTGCCACCAGCAGAGTACAAGTGAGCTCCTACGAGCAGTACTTC.

The chain is built from TRBV29-1 and TRBJ2-5; perhaps TRBD2 as D (6 bases). From germline, CDR1 is SQVTM and CDR2 ANQGSEA. V was pared by 0 bases and J by 4 bases, with 15 bases between. The length of the CDR3 is 15 residues. Here the CDR3 reads CSVEEGAGRSETQYF. DNA for the CDR3: TGCAGCGTTGAAGAGGGTGCAGGGAGGTCAGAGACCCAGTACTTC.

As for this clone: Other DNA sequences within the sample encode an identical CDR3. V usage is TRBV6-5 and J usage is TRBJ1-1; D uncertain. The CDR3 sequence is 15 residues long. Trimming took 0 bases from V and 1 from J, leaving 9 bases between them. Germline loops: CDR1 MNHEY, CDR2 SVGAGI. The CDR3 coding sequence is TGTGCCAGCAGTTACTCGGTCAGTAGGAACACTGAAGCTTTCTTT. Protein sequence: CASSYSVSRNTEAFF.

This chain links TRBV6-4 with TRBJ2-2; D is unclear. This CDR3 comprises 14 residues. The germline gives CDR1 MRHNA, CDR2 SNTAGT. Trimming took 2 bases from V and 1 from J, leaving 5 bases between them. The CDR3 here is CASSDMWNTGELFF. CDR3 nucleotides: TGTGCCAGCAGTGACATGTGGAACACCGGGGAGCTGTTTTTT.

The chain uses TRBV2 and TRBJ2-2; weak D call: TRBD2 (7 bases). Between the trimmed V and J ends, which lost 7 bases and 3 bases, there was a span of 15 bases. Per germline, CDR1 SNHLY and CDR2 FYNNEI. This CDR3 region has 15 residues. CDR3 in DNA: TGTGCCAGCACCCGGGGGGCAGCTCACACCGGGGAGCTGTTTTTT. Encoded protein: CASTRGAAHTGELFF.